This T cell receptor beta chain stems from a study of cytomegalovirus exposure and HLA in healthy donors (dated by TCRdb to the late 2010s). With regard to the full study: According to an earlier analysis of a few hundred of the donors, some 180 million T cells yielded over 100 million unique TCR beta sequences and 250 to 350 Gb of sequence data. To predict cytomegalovirus infection status, the study combined high-throughput TCR immunosequencing, statistical association of individual TCRs with disease status, and machine learning. Alongside the repertoire data, information on donor age, sex, ethnicity and CMV serostatus was compiled. The aim of the study was to test whether cataloging public T cell receptors could identify signatures of past pathogen exposure. Across about 370 genotyped donors of the cohort, an average of roughly 230,000 unique TCR beta nucleotide sequences per donor were sequenced, and roughly 17% of those sequences were non-productive. To study patterns of TCR occurrence, a later analysis re-analyzed previously published TCR beta repertoires from 650 to 750 donors and added high-resolution HLA genotyping. A separate validation cohort of 90 to 150 different subjects was used in addition to the approximately 670-subject first cohort. The T cell repertoires of 700 or so subjects were profiled by immunosequencing and related to cytomegalovirus serostatus. Rather than using new phenotypic data, the later analysis identified candidate immune exposures from TCR beta sequences and from how often those sequences occurred across donors. Class I and class II HLA loci were covered by the typing at four-digit resolution. Typing coverage varied by locus: 629-630 donors for A, B, C, DRB1 and DQB1; under 550 for DQA1; over 600 for DPA1; roughly 450 for DPB1. Roughly five DR-DQ haplotypes were treated as single units for association and clustering because of strong linkage in the cohort. To decide whether each TCR beta V gene segment behaved as functional or pseudogenic, an earlier analysis of some 600 of the donors relied on high-throughput TCR beta sequencing. Of the roughly 400 genotyped donors, roughly 85% fell in the genetic ancestry cluster associated with self-reported Caucasian donors. An early release that covered 640 HLA-typed donors contained approximately 300 gigabases of sequencing data and around 85 million unique TCR sequences. All discovery cohort repertoires had been generated using a single sequencing platform. A later genetic analysis took genome-wide SNP genotypes for about 65% of the 666 donors and used that subset as a discovery cohort. Study-level results and caveats: A further reported finding was that TCR beta sequences accurately predicted the HLA-A and HLA-B alleles for most subjects in the first cohort. Some IMGT-functional V segments, including TRBV6-2 and TRBV6-3, could not be told apart with the 87-base-pair reads, so those segments were excluded. According to a later genetic analysis, donors in an Asian-associated ancestry cluster had fewer N-insertions in productive TCRs than the approximately 610-donor mean. A later analysis found that TCR association rates varied across HLA loci, with DRB1 alleles showing the most associated TCRs and HLA-C alleles the fewest. An earlier analysis of roughly 570 of the donors showed that most TCR beta V segments appeared in productive rearrangements either about 90% or about 30% of the time, which broadly matched IMGT annotations. According to a later analysis, most CMV-associated TCR beta chains appeared to be HLA-restricted, and the HLA associations seemed to be driven largely by CMV exposure. In a later analysis, HLA-associated TCR beta chains showed more clonal expansion and lower generation probabilities than non-associated chains that were equally common. The presence/absence analyses assumed that sequencing depth was roughly uniform across donors, and that assumption may not be true. A later analysis associated about 17,000 TCR beta sequences with specific HLA alleles at a false discovery rate of 0.05. Only TCR beta chains were sequenced in this cohort, and the absence of alpha or paired-chain data limited detectable features. The study gave a list of about 170 TCR beta chains associated with cytomegalovirus. In a later analysis, several top co-occurrence clusters were reported to appear linked to parvovirus B19, influenza, CMV and Epstein-Barr virus. Immune exposure information for the cohort was limited to CMV serostatus. A cluster of highly shared sequence variants was judged likely to represent a technical artifact of the sequencing pipeline. When HLA alleles, especially DR and DQ, strongly co-occurred, attributing TCR associations to individual alleles was difficult. The authors suggested that the approach could potentially be extended to other disease states and immunological phenotypes. An association between a missense DCLRE1C variant and V-gene and J-gene trimming of TCR beta chains was found in a later genetic analysis and replicated in an independent cohort. The classifier was reported to diagnose cytomegalovirus status with high specificity and sensitivity in both the original and validation cohorts. Because HLA typing was unavailable for some donors at each locus, only the typed subset was used in association tests. Across donors, most TCR sequences were observed very rarely, whereas some public TCRs were present in many individuals. A few of the identified cytomegalovirus-associated TCR beta chains were confirmed in vitro to be specific for cytomegalovirus antigens. The earlier analysis of 587 of the donors excluded 15 to 20 rarely observed V segments, including chromosome 9 orphons, because counts were too low. Linkage disequilibrium might explain the correlated functional status among segregating V segments, but an unknown experimental factor could not be excluded.

A distance of 7 bases separates the germline ends of V and J, which lose 3 bases and 2 bases respectively. The CDR3 runs 14 residues from the cysteine to the phenylalanine. The kept DNA is CDR3 alone, 42 bases in frame from the first base. CDR1 and CDR2, per the germline V gene, are KGHSH and LQKENI. The library was obtained by the immunoSEQ multiplex PCR assay. For the multiplex PCR, a mixture combining 60 forward primers for TCR Vbeta segments and 13 reverse primers for TCR Jbeta segments was used. Amplification of the CDR3 region of rearranged TCR beta genes was performed with a multiplex PCR assay on genomic DNA. The Illumina HiSeq System was used to sequence the amplified TCR beta libraries as 87-base-pair reads. The original pipeline was this. Across the roughly 640 repertoires, a later analysis counted about 81 million unique TCR beta chains, about 10 million of which were shared by at least two donors. Raw reads were error-corrected and collapsed into unique sequences by a nearest-neighbor algorithm in which closely related sequences were merged to remove PCR and sequencing errors. Alignment of CDR3 sequences to IMGT reference sequences was used to assign V, D and J gene segments. For a sequence to be retained, at least a six-nucleotide match to both a V gene segment and a J gene segment was required. Rearrangements were called productive when the CDR3 lacked stop codons and stayed in frame with V and J; all others were non-productive. CDR3 was defined according to IMGT convention as the region running from the second conserved V-encoded cysteine to the conserved J-encoded phenylalanine. The earlier analysis of 587 of the donors excluded any sequence lacking an unambiguous match to a single V gene segment. An earlier analysis of 450 to 650 of the donors called V segments functional above 56.7% productive rearrangements and segregating when the between-donor standard deviation exceeded 5%. A statistical classification framework was developed to diagnose cytomegalovirus status using the catalog of TCR beta chain sequences. A later analysis assigned V and J genes by comparing TCR nucleotide sequences with IMGT/GENE-DB human TR gene sequences. The TCRdist pipeline was used in a later analysis to assign CDR3 sequences and most-parsimonious VDJ recombination scenarios. In a later analysis, each TCR beta chain was defined by its CDR3 amino acid sequence together with its V-gene family, and reads without a unique V-gene family were excluded. To address suspected cross-contamination and a sequencing artifact, a later analysis removed 550 to 750 highly shared, low-generation-probability nucleotide sequences. In a later analysis, a clonal expansion index was calculated for each public chain from normalized within-repertoire ranks of inferred template counts. A later analysis computed generation probabilities with a VDJ recombination model fitted to out-of-frame rearrangements, and checked the results against IGoR. Hypergeometric tests were used in a later analysis to score TCR-TCR, TCR-HLA and TCR-CMV co-occurrence, with a repertoire-size bias correction applied to the TCR pairs. False discovery rates were estimated in a later analysis by permuting HLA or CMV assignments 20 times. In a later analysis, co-occurring TCRs were grouped with DBSCAN, and TCRdist sequence similarity was added when clustering was performed within HLA-allele-positive subsets. Repertoires with fewer than 30,000 or more than 120,000 public chains were left out of co-occurrence clustering, as were about 5 repertoires with anomalous nucleotide sharing. The immuneACCESS repertoire file appears here via TCRdb, limited to in-frame rearrangements. These files lack a portion of the clones; in checked studies, under half of the deficit traces to unresolved V genes, and the cause of the others is not known. V and J calls and clone size are those listed in that table; D and trimming were worked out from the DNA. This sample lists more than 110,000 clones; under 80% were detected once. The ten biggest clones cover approximately 8.2% of the sample.

In total, over 600 healthy bone marrow donors made up the cohort. Cohort members were all nominally healthy when sampled, although unrecorded immune exposures were likely present. The donor was CMV seropositive and was included in the group of 270 or so seropositive cohort members. Every donor gave a peripheral blood sample, and the peripheral blood mononuclear cells from that sample were used for TCR beta sequencing. The Qiagen DNeasy Blood Extraction Kit was used to extract genomic DNA from the blood cell samples. Remarks on this clone: Its target antigen remains unknown. There are no base qualities to consult, and no much larger clone falls within one base.

The receptor was derived from a woman in her forties or fifties in good health and CMV-seropositive. Specimen: PBMCs. The chain was built from TRBV18 and TRBJ1-4, with the D gene not clear enough to name. Read as DNA, the sequence is TGTGCCAGCTCACCGGGAGTGACTAATGAAAAACTGTTTTTT. This codes for CASSPGVTNEKLFF.